This entry features one TCR beta chain sequence. The sample belongs to a study of T cells expressing NK-cell markers. TCRdb reprocessed the 5' RACE reads, with one entry per CDR3 protein and no DNA. Its listing shows 130,000 to 150,000 distinct CDR3 sequences. Germline CDR1 and CDR2: LGHNA and YSLEER. The CDR3 length is 18 residues. Sequenced sample: blood T cells: a sorted CD56 or NKG2C T cell subset, CD4+ or CD8+ T cells, or bulk PBMC T cells (not recorded which). The TCR was taken from a young man in good health. The J gene is TRBJ2-2, the V gene TRBV4-3; there is no DNA to check the TCRdb D call of TRBD2. The chain's CDR3 is CASSQDSTSGGFTGELFF.